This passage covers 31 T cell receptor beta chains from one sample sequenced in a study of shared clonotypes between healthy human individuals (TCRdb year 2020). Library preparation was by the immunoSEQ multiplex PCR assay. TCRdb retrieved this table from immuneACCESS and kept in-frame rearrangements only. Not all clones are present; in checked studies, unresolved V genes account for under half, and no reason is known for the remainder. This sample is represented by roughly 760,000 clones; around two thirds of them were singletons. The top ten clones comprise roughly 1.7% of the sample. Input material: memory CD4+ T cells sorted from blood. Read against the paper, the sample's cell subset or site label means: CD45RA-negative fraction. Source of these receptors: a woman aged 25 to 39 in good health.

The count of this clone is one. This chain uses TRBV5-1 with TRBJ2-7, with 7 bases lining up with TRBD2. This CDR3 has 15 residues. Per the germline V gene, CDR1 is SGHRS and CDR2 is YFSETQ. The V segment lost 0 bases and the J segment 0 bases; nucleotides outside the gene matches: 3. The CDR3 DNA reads TGCGCCAGCAGCTTGGTTGCGGGAGCCTCCTACGAGCAGTACTTC. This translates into CASSLVAGASYEQYF.

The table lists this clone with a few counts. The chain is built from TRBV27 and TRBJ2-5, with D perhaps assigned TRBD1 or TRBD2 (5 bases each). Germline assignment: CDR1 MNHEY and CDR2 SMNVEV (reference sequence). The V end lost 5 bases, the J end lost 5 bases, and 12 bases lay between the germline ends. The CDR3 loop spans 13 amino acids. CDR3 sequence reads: CASSTRGRETQYF. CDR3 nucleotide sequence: TGTGCCAGCAGTACCCGGGGCCGGGAGACCCAGTACTTC.

In DNA, the CDR3 is TGCGCCAGCAGCTTGGTCTCACTAGCGGGGGGAGCAAGAGATACGCAGTATTTT. It specifies CASSLVSLAGGARDTQYF. V usage is TRBV5-1 and J usage is TRBJ2-3; 12 nucleotides match TRBD2. V lost 0 bases to trimming and J lost 5 bases; unmatched junction nucleotides: 10. CDR1 and CDR2 (germline): SGHRS, YFSETQ. This CDR3 comprises 18 residues.

CDR3 DNA sequence: TGTGCCAGCAGCAACAGGGTTCGCTACACCTTC. Protein: CASSNRVRYTF. The gene calls are TRBV28 and TRBJ1-2, with D maybe TRBD1 (6 bases). The CDR3 consists of 11 residues. The germline gives CDR1 MDHEN, CDR2 SYDVKM. Trimming pared 6 bases from V and 9 bases from J, leaving 11 bases between.

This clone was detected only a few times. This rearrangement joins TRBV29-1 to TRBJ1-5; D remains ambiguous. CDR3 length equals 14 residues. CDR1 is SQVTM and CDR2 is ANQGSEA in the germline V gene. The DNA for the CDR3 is TGCAGGTGGGCCGGGGTGGCGTTGGGGCAGCCCCAGCATTTT. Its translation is CRWAGVALGQPQHF.

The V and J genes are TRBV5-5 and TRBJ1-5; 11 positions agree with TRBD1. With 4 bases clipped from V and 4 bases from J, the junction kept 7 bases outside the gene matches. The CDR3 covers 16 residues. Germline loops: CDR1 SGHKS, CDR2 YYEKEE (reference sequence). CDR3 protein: CASSPEDRGPNQPQHF. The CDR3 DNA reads TGTGCCAGCAGCCCTGAGGACAGGGGGCCGAATCAGCCCCAGCATTTT.

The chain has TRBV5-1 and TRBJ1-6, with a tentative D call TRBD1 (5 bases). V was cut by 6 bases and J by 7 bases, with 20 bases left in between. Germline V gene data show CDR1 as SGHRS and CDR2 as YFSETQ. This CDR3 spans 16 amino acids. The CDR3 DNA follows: TGCGCCAGCACCACCGGGGCCATAGGGTGGAATTCACCCCTCCACTTT. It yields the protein CASTTGAIGWNSPLHF.

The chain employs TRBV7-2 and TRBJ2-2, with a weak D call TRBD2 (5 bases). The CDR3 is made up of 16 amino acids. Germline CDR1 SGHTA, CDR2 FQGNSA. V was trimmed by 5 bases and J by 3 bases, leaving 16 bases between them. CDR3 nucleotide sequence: TGTGCCAGCAGCCCAGACCTGAGCGGTTACACCGGGGAGCTGTTTTTT. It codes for CASSPDLSGYTGELFF.

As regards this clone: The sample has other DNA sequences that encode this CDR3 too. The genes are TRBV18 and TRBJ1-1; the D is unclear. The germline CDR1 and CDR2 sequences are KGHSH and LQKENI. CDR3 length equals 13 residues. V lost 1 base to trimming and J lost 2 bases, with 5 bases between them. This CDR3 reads CASSPQVNTEAFF. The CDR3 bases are TGTGCCAGCTCACCACAAGTAAACACTGAAGCTTTCTTT.

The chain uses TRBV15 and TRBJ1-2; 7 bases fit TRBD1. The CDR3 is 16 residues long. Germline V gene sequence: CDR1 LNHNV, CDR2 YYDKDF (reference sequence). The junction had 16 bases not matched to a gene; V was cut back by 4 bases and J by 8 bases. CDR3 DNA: TGTGCCACCAGCACCCAGGGGGGGGCTAGTTTGAGCGGCTACACCTTC. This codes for CATSTQGGASLSGYTF. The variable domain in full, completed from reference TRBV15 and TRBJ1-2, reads DAMVIQNPRYQVTQFGKPVTLSCSQTLNHNVMYWYQQKSSQAPKLLFHYYDKDFNNEADTPDNFQSRRPNTSFCFLDIRSPGLGDTAMYLCATSTQGGASLSGYTFGSGTRLTVV.

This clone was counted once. This chain's CDR3 is CASRGAGRAREQFF. CDR3 bases: TGTGCCAGCAGGGGGGCCGGGAGGGCCCGGGAGCAGTTCTTC. The chain couples TRBV6-5 to TRBJ2-1, with 8 bases fitting TRBD2. This CDR3 comprises 14 residues. V gave up 6 bases and J gave up 10 bases; unmatched junction bases: 11. Germline CDR1 reads MNHEY; CDR2 reads SVGAGI.

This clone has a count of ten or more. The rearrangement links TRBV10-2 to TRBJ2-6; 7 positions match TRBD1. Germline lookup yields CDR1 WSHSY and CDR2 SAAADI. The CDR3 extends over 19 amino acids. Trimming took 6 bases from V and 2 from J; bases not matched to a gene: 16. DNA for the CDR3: TGCGCCAGCAGGTCCGATTTTACAGGGGCCCTAACTGGGGCCAACGTCCTGACTTTC. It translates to CASRSDFTGALTGANVLTF.

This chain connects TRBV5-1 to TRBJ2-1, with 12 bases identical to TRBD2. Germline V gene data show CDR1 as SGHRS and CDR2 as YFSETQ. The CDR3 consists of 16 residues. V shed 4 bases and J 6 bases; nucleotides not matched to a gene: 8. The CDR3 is CASSRLAGGPFNEQFF. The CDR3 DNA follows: TGCGCCAGCAGCAGGCTAGCGGGAGGGCCATTCAATGAGCAGTTCTTC.

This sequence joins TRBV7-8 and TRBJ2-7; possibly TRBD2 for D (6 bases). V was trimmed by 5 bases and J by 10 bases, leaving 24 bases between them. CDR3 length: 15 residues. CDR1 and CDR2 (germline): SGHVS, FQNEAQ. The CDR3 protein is CASSPWGSGESPQYF. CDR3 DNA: TGTGCCAGCAGCCCATGGGGGTCGGGGGAATCACCCCAGTACTTC.

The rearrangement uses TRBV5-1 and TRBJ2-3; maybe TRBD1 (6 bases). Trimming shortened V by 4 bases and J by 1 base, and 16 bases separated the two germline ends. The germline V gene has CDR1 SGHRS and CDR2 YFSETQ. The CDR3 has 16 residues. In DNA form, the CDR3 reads TGCGCCAGCAGCCCCCGGAGTGGGGGCGGCACAGATACGCAGTATTTT. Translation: CASSPRSGGGTDTQYF.

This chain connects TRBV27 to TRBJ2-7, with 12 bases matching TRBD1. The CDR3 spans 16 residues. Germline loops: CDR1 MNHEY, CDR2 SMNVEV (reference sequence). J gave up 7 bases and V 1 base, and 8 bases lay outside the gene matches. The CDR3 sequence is CASSLYPGQGADEQYF. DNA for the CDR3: TGTGCCAGCAGTTTATACCCGGGACAGGGGGCAGATGAGCAGTACTTC.

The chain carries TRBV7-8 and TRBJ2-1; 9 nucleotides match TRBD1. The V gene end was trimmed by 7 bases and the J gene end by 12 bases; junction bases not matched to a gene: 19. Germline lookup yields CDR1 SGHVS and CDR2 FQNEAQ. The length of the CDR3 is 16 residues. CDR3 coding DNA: TGTGCCAGCAACTCTTTCTTGGACAGGGGAGGTTCTGGGCAGTTCTTC. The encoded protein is CASNSFLDRGGSGQFF. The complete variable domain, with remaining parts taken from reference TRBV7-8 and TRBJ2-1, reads GAGVSQSPRYKVAKRGQDVALRCDPISGHVSLFWYQQALGQGPEFLTYFQNEAQLDKSGLPSDRFFAERPEGSVSTLKIQRTQQEDSAVYLCASNSFLDRGGSGQFFGPGTRLTVL.

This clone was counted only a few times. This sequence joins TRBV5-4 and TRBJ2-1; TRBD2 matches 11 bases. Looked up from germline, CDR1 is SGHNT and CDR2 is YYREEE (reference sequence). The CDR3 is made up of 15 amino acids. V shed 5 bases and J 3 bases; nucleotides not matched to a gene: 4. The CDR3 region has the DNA TGTGCCAGCAGGCAAACTAGCGGGAGCTACAATGAGCAGTTCTTC. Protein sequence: CASRQTSGSYNEQFF.

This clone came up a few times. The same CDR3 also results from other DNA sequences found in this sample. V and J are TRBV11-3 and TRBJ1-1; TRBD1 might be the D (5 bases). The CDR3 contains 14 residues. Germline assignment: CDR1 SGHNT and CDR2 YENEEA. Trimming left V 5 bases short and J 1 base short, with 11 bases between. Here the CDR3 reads CASSLGRGNTEAFF. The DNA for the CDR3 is TGTGCCAGCAGCCTGGGACGGGGGAACACTGAAGCTTTCTTT.

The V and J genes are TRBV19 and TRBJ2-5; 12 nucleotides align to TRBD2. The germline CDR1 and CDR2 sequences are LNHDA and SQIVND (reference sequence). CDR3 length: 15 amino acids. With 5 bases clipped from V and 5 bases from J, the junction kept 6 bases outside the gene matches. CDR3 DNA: TGTGCCAGTAGTTTCGGGACTAGCGGGTTTGAGACCCAGTACTTC. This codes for CASSFGTSGFETQYF. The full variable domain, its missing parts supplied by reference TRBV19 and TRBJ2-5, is DGGITQSPKYLFRKEGQNVTLSCEQNLNHDAMYWYRQDPGQGLRLIYYSQIVNDFQKGDIAEGYSVSREKKESFPLTVTSAQKNPTAFYLCASSFGTSGFETQYFGPGTRLLVL.

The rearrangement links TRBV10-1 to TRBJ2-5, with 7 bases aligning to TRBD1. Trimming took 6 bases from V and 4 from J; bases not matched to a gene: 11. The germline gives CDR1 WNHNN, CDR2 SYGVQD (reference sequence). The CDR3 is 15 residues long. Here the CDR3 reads CASSDTGVGAETQYF. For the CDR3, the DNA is TGCGCCAGCAGCGATACAGGGGTAGGAGCAGAGACCCAGTACTTC.

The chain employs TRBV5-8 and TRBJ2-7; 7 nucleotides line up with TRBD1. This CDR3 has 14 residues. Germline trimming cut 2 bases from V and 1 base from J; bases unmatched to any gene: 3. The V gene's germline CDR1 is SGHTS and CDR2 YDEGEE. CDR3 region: CASSLIQGSYEQYF. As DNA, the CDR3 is TGTGCCAGCAGCTTAATACAGGGGTCCTACGAGCAGTACTTC.

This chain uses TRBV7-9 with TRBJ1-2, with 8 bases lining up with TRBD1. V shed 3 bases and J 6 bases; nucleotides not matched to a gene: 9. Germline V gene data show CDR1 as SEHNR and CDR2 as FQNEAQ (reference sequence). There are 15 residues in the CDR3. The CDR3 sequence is CASSFLGQGADGYTF. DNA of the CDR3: TGTGCCAGCAGCTTTTTGGGGCAGGGGGCCGATGGCTACACCTTC.

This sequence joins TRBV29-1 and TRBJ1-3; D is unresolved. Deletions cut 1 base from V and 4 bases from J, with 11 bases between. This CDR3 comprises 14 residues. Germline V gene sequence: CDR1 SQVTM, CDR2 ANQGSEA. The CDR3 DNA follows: TGCAGCGTTGAAGGCGGGTCGGCCGGAAACACCATATATTTT. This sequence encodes CSVEGGSAGNTIYF.

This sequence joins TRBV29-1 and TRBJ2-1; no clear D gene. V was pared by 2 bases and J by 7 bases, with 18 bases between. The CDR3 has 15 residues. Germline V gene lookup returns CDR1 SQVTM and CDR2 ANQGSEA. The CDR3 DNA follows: TGCAGCGTTGAAACGCGACACGGAATGGGGAATGAGCAGTTCTTC. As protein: CSVETRHGMGNEQFF.

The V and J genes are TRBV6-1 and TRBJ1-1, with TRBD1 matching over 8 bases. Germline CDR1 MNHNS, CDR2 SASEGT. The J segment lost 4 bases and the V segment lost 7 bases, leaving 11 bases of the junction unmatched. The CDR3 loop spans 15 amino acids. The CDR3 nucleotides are TGTGCCAGCACCGAGGGGACAGGTTGGAGCACTGAAGCTTTCTTT. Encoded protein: CASTEGTGWSTEAFF.

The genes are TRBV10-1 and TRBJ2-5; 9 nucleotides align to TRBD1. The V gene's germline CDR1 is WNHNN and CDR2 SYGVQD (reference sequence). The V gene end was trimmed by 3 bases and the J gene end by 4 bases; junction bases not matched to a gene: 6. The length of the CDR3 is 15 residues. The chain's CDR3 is CASSDGGQGLETQYF. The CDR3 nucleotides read TGCGCCAGCAGTGACGGGGGACAGGGCCTAGAGACCCAGTACTTC.

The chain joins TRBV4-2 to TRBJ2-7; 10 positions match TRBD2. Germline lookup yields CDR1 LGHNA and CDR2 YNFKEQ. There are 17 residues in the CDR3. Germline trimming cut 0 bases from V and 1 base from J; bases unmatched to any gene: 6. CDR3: CASSQEVTSGTSYEQYF. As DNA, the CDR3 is TGTGCCAGCAGCCAAGAAGTAACTAGCGGGACATCCTACGAGCAGTACTTC.

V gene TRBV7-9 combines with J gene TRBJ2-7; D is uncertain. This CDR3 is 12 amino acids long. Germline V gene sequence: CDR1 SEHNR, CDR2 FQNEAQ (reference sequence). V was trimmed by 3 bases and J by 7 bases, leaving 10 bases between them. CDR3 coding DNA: TGTGCCAGCAGCTTCGTTGGCGGAGAGCAGTACTTC. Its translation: CASSFVGGEQYF.

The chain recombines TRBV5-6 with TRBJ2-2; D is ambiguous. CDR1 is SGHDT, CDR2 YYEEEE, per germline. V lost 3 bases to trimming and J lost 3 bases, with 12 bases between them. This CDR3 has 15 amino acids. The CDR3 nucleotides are TGTGCCAGCAGCTCCGGACCCTTGGACACCGGGGAGCTGTTTTTT. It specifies CASSSGPLDTGELFF.

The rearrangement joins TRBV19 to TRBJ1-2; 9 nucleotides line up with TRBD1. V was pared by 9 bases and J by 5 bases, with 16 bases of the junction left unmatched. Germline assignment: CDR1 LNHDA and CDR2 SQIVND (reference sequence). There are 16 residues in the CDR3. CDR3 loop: CARTRQGVRFEYGYTF. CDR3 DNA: TGTGCCAGAACAAGACAGGGGGTACGTTTTGAGTATGGCTACACCTTC.